What follows are 17 T cell receptor beta chains derived from one specimen sequenced in a study of T-cell memory formation after mild COVID-19. A single record per CDR3 protein comes from TCRdb applying MiXCR to the 5' RACE reads. Found here are 350,000 or so distinct CDR3 sequences, around 21% of them singletons; the top ten hold about 12%. Sequenced material: PBMCs or a T cell subset sorted from them (not recorded which). The receptor set was obtained from an adult woman who had mild COVID-19 (a few samples of this study predate the infection). Cell type and time point are not known.

The chain links TRBV2 to TRBJ1-2; TRBD1 agrees at 8 bases. Germline-derived CDR1 and CDR2 are SNHLY and FYNNEI. The length of the CDR3 is 14 residues. V shed 0 bases, J shed 4 bases, and the junction held 1 base outside the gene matches. This CDR3 is CASSEATGAYGYTF. CDR3 bases: TGTGCCAGCAGTGAAGCGACAGGGGCCTATGGCTACACCTTC.

This clonotype came up a few times. The chain is built from TRBV5-5 and TRBJ2-7; tentatively, D is TRBD1 (5 bases). The germline gives CDR1 SGHKS, CDR2 YYEKEE (reference sequence). CDR3 length: 12 residues. Trimming removed 4 bases from V and 6 bases from J, with 11 bases in between. Here the CDR3 reads CASSDQGTEQYF. DNA for the CDR3: TGTGCCAGCAGCGACCAGGGAACCGAGCAGTACTTC. Full variable domain (remainder filled in from reference TRBV5-5 and TRBJ2-7): DAGVTQSPTHLIKTRGQQVTLRCSPISGHKSVSWYQQVLGQGPQFIFQYYEKEERGRGNFPDRFSARQFPNYSSELNVNALLLGDSALYLCASSDQGTEQYFGPGTRLTVT.

This clonotype was recorded a few times. This chain connects TRBV5-1 to TRBJ2-7, with a tentative D call TRBD1 (6 bases). Deletions cut 1 base from V and 2 bases from J, with 10 bases between. Germline-derived CDR1 and CDR2 are SGHRS and YFSETQ. The CDR3 has 14 amino acids. The CDR3 loop reads CASSLSTGPYEQYF. The CDR3 DNA follows: TGCGCCAGCAGCTTGTCGACAGGCCCCTACGAGCAGTACTTC.

The chain couples TRBV12-3 or TRBV12-4 to TRBJ2-7; D is unclear. V dropped 7 bases and J dropped 7 bases, with 14 bases sitting between them. This CDR3 has 12 amino acids. CDR3 DNA sequence: TGTGCCAGCACCTCGGGTTGGGGAGAGCAGTACTTC. This encodes CASTSGWGEQYF.

This clonotype was picked up a small number of times. This chain connects TRBV11-2 to TRBJ1-6, with D possibly matching TRBD1 (5 bases). CDR3 size: 14 residues. Trimming shortened V by 8 bases and J by 7 bases, and 15 bases separated the two germline ends. The germline V gene encodes CDR1 SGHAT and CDR2 FQNNGV. The CDR3 nucleotides read TGTGCCAGCGGCCGCCTCGGGGGGAATTCACCCCTCCACTTT. This encodes CASGRLGGNSPLHF.

This chain uses TRBV5-6 with TRBJ2-7, with D perhaps matching TRBD2 (5 bases). Trimming left V 4 bases short and J 2 bases short, with 22 bases between. CDR3 length: 17 amino acids. Germline CDR1 SGHDT, CDR2 YYEEEE. CDR3 sequence: CASSRRGSRRSAYEQYF. DNA of the CDR3: TGTGCCAGCAGCCGCCGGGGATCCCGACGATCGGCCTACGAGCAGTACTTC.

At least ten counts were recorded for this clonotype. The rearrangement joins TRBV9 to TRBJ2-7; 10 bases are shared with TRBD2. V lost 4 bases, J lost 2 bases, and 3 bases stayed unmatched. The CDR3 runs 14 residues. Germline V gene lookup returns CDR1 SGDLS and CDR2 YYNGEE. CDR3 sequence reads: CASSSGTSAYEQYF. The DNA of the CDR3 is TGTGCCAGCAGCAGCGGGACTAGCGCCTACGAGCAGTACTTC.

The gene calls are TRBV24-1 and TRBJ1-1; TRBD1 matches 7 bases. V lost 4 bases and J lost 1; bases outside the gene matches: 8. The CDR3 is 16 residues long. Germline V gives CDR1 KGHDR, CDR2 SFDVKD. The CDR3, as DNA: TGTGCCACCAGTGACAGGGACAGCCGAACGAACACTGAAGCTTTCTTT. This gives the protein CATSDRDSRTNTEAFF.

This clonotype came up a few times. The chain has TRBV24-1 and TRBJ2-3; no clear D. The CDR3 runs to 13 residues. The germline V gene encodes CDR1 KGHDR and CDR2 SFDVKD. V was pared by 10 bases and J by 0 bases, with 10 bases between. CDR3 DNA sequence: TGTGCCACATCACCACGAAGCACAGATACGCAGTATTTT. Its translation: CATSPRSTDTQYF.

CDR3 sequence (DNA): TGTGCCACCGAAGGTCTAGCGGGAGGGCGTGTAACCTACAATGAGCAGTTCTTC. This sequence encodes CATEGLAGGRVTYNEQFF. This chain joins TRBV19 and TRBJ2-1; the match to TRBD2 covers 12 bases. The germline V gene encodes CDR1 LNHDA and CDR2 SQIVND (reference sequence). The CDR3 runs 18 residues. Unmatched junction bases numbered 15, after V lost 10 bases and J lost 2 bases.

This clonotype occurred a few times. This chain uses TRBV7-9 with TRBJ2-2; D may match TRBD1 or TRBD2 (6 bases each). Deletions cut 5 bases from V and 3 bases from J, with 16 bases between. The CDR3 covers 16 residues. Germline V gene lookup returns CDR1 SEHNR and CDR2 FQNEAQ (reference sequence). The CDR3 DNA sequence: TGTGCCAGCAGCCCCGCCCGGGGGCGCGACACCGGGGAGCTGTTTTTT. It translates to CASSPARGRDTGELFF.

In its sample, this clonotype was seen a few times. The chain couples TRBV7-6 to TRBJ2-3; 7 bases match TRBD2. The trim removed 5 bases at V and 6 bases at J, leaving 17 bases unmatched. CDR1 SGHVS and CDR2 FNYEAQ come from the germline V gene. This CDR3 region has 17 residues. The DNA of the CDR3 is TGTGCCAGCAGCCAAGAGATTTGGGGGGGTCCCGGGGATACGCAGTATTTT. Translation gives CASSQEIWGGPGDTQYF. The whole variable domain, remainder taken from reference TRBV7-6 and TRBJ2-3, is GAGVSQSPRYKVTKRGQDVALRCDPISGHVSLYWYRQALGQGPEFLTYFNYEAQQDKSGLPNDRFSAERPEGSISTLTIQRTEQRDSAMYRCASSQEIWGGPGDTQYFGPGTRLTVL.

V and J are TRBV9 and TRBJ2-6; maybe TRBD1 (5 bases). This CDR3 contains 15 residues. Per the germline V gene, CDR1 is SGDLS and CDR2 is YYNGEE. Trimming removed 2 bases from V and 0 bases from J, with 6 bases in between. The CDR3 DNA reads TGTGCCAGCAGCGTTCAGGGCTCTGGGGCCAACGTCCTGACTTTC. Its translation: CASSVQGSGANVLTF.

V and J are TRBV7-2 and TRBJ2-5, with D perhaps TRBD1 or TRBD2 (5 bases each). Germline V CDR1 and CDR2: SGHTA, FQGNSA. CDR3 size: 15 residues. V was shortened by 5 bases and J by 1 base, with 14 bases between the two germline ends. The CDR3: CASSLGAELQETQYF. The CDR3 DNA follows: TGTGCCAGCAGCCTCGGGGCGGAACTCCAAGAGACCCAGTACTTC.

The sample holds a few counts of this clonotype. The gene calls are TRBV7-9 and TRBJ1-6; no clear D. Germline V gene data show CDR1 as SEHNR and CDR2 as FQNEAQ (reference sequence). This CDR3 comprises 15 residues. The V end was cut by 1 base, the J end by 3 bases, with 7 bases between. CDR3 residues: CASSLDNSYNSPLHF. The CDR3 DNA follows: TGTGCCAGCAGCTTAGATAACAGCTATAATTCACCCCTCCACTTT.

This clonotype turned up a few times. CDR3 protein: CASSLSGTYNNNEQFF. The CDR3, as DNA: TGTGCCAGCAGCTTATCCGGGACTTACAATAACAATGAGCAGTTCTTC. The V gene is TRBV7-3, the J gene TRBJ2-1; D may be TRBD2 (6 bases). The germline V and J ends were trimmed by 2 bases and 5 bases, with 16 bases remaining between them. The CDR3 extends over 16 amino acids. Germline assignment: CDR1 SGHTA and CDR2 FQGTGA.

This clonotype has at least ten counts. The chain joins TRBV7-2 to TRBJ1-5; D ambiguous. V lost 1 base and J 3 bases, leaving 7 bases between the germline ends. There are 14 residues in the CDR3. Germline loops: CDR1 SGHTA, CDR2 FQGNSA. The CDR3 bases are TGTGCCAGCAGCTTAGACTACACCAATCAGCCCCAGCATTTT. Amino acid sequence: CASSLDYTNQPQHF.